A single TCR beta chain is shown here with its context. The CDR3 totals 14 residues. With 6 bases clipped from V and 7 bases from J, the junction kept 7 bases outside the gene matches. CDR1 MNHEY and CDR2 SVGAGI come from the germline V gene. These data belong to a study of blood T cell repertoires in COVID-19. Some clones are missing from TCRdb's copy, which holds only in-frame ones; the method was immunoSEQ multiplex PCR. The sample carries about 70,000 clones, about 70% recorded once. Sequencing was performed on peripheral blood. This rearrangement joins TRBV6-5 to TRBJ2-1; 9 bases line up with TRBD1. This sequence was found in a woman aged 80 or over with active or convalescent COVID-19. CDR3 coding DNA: TGTGCCAGCAGCCGGGACAGGGAGGAGAATGAGCAGTTCTTC. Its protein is CASSRDREENEQFF.